The present entry profiles one TCR beta chain with its context. The antigen is not known. Germline CDR1 is SEHNR and CDR2 is FQNEAQ (reference sequence). This CDR3 region has 12 residues. V lost 4 bases and J 9 bases, leaving 12 bases between the germline ends. This entry belongs to a study of cytomegalovirus exposure and HLA in healthy donors. The PCR was carried out with 60 Vbeta primers and 13 Jbeta primers. Repertoires were generated with immunoSEQ multiplex PCR, while TCRdb's copy carries only in-frame clones and drops some. The sample records about 150,000 clones, more than 60% being singletons. Study results and caveats: The study dropped some indistinguishable V segments, TRBV6-2 and TRBV6-3 among them. In a later analysis, a missense DCLRE1C variant was linked to TCR beta V- and J-gene trimming. Evidence from a later analysis indicated that most CMV-associated TCR beta chains looked HLA-restricted. In a later analysis, DRB1 alleles had the most associated TCRs; HLA-C alleles the fewest.

The TCR was taken from a middle-aged woman in good health and CMV-seronegative. The V call is TRBV7-9, the J call TRBJ1-1; tentative D call: TRBD1 (6 bases). The sequenced material came from PBMCs. The CDR3 DNA is TGTGCCAGCAGCTCGACAGGCCCTAAAGCTTTCTTT. This translates into CASSSTGPKAFF.